The subject of this entry is one T cell receptor beta chain. Original processing notes: How many nucleated cells were present was estimated from reference gene primer amplification. Assay used: immunoSEQ multiplex PCR; TCRdb lists only in-frame clones, some missing. V, J and clone size were drawn from that table, and D and trimming were deduced from the DNA. The profile shows 200,000 to 300,000 clones, about 89% of them singletons. This entry belongs to a study of blood T cell repertoires in COVID-19. Across the study: Acute and convalescent COVID-19 specimens originated in the United States, Italy and Spain.

The germline V gene encodes CDR1 MRHNA and CDR2 SNTAGT. The V segment lost 6 bases and the J segment 5 bases; nucleotides outside the gene matches: 4. This CDR3 region has 14 residues. This chain connects TRBV6-4 to TRBJ1-6; the match to TRBD1 covers 7 bases. The sequenced sample was peripheral blood. The receptor's source is a woman in her fifties or sixties with acute or convalescent COVID-19. Here the CDR3 DNA reads TGTGCCAGCAGGTCGACAGGGCATAATTCACCCCTCCACTTT. Amino acid sequence: CASRSTGHNSPLHF.